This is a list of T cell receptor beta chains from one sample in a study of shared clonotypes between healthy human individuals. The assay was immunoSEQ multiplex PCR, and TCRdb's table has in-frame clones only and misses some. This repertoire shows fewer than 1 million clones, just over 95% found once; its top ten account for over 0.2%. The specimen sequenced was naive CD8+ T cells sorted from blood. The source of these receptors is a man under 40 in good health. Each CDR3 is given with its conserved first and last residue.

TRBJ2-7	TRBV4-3	CASSQDYAGTGQSSYEQYF
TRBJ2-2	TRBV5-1	CASSLASPPGQGTGGELFF
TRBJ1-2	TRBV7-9	CASSLGEAYGYTF
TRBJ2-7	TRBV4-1	CASSQVEGAGYEQYF
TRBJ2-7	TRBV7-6	CASSLGRRNSYEQYF
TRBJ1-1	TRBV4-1	CASQGENTEAFF
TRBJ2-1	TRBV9	CASSDPRGNEQFF
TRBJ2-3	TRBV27	CASSPSWGDTQYF
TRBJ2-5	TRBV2	CASSEGASGLETQYF
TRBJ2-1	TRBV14	CASSLGGGSWLEQFF